The T cell receptor (beta chain) under discussion was sequenced for a study of prognosis after radiotherapy for stage I lung cancer (dated by TCRdb to the early 2020s). With regard to the full study: Around 20 stage I NSCLC patients were enrolled in Nanjing, China, between 2018 and January 2019. Oligometastatic NSCLC after surgical resection of the primary tumor was present in 4 to 6 patients, while newly diagnosed primary stage I lung tumors were present in around 15. All patients were considered medically inoperable, owing to comorbidities in about 13 and refusal of surgery in seven or eight. The cohort comprised more than 10 men and several women with a median age of approximately 70 years, ranging from 53 to 84 years. Tumor histology was squamous cell carcinoma in more than 5 patients and adenocarcinoma in about 12. Image-guided IMRT or VMAT was used to deliver SBRT in 3 to 5 fractions at a biologically effective dose of at least 100 Gy. No patient received concurrent therapy alongside SBRT. After SBRT, distant metastases developed in about 20% of the 19 patients at a median of approximately seven months, while the remaining 15 patients had no significant progression. The study profiled peripheral blood TCR beta repertoires from stage I NSCLC patients before and after stereotactic body radiotherapy and related them to distant failure. A total of approximately 40 blood samples from around 19 patients were sequenced, with one sample obtained before and one obtained after SBRT for each patient. What the study reported, not specific to this receptor: Post-SBRT Shannon entropy and its change from baseline were lower in patients who developed distant metastases; baseline Shannon entropy was not associated with metastases. After SBRT, the number of unique TCR clones decreased (median roughly 9,900 before versus some 7,000 after; Wilcoxon paired P=0.011). Limitations of the study included a small cohort and short follow-up, and the study findings need independent validation. No adjustment for multiple comparisons was applied to any of the reported P values. TRBV and TRBJ usage frequencies reportedly varied with metastasis status, involving two V genes at baseline and several V and two J genes after SBRT. No determination of tumor specificity was made for expanded TCR clones.

The TCR beta CDR3 region was amplified from genomic DNA by two rounds of multiplex PCR. The first PCR round used primers specific to each TRBV and TRBJ gene, and the primer sequences were filed in Chinese patent CN105087789A. Universal primers were used in the second round of PCR. The Roche High Pure PCR Template Preparation Kit was used to extract genomic DNA from frozen PBMCs. Paired-end sequencing with 151 bp reads was performed on the libraries using an Illumina HiSeq 3000. The authors' analysis ran thus. Raw reads lacking the multiplex PCR primer sequences were removed with CutAdapt. PEAR was used to merge high-quality paired reads into contigs. TRB V, D and J gene segments were assigned to each contig with MiXCR by alignment to reference sequences. CDR3 sequences were clustered by base quality and sequence similarity to remove sequencing errors. Shannon entropy normalized by the natural log of productive TCR sequence number was used as the measure of diversity. Clonality was computed as one minus the ratio of Shannon entropy to the natural log of the number of unique clonotypes. Using the Youden index from ROC curves, the researchers picked the repertoire-metric cut-offs for progression-free survival, and all analyses were carried out in R 3.5.3. The raw public data were reprocessed by TCRdb itself: fastp quality trimming at Q25, MiXCR clonotype calling, in-frame beta chains only. Entries are consolidated by CDR3 protein sequence, retaining the most common genes and DNA. V and J calls and clone size were set by TCRdb, not the authors. The sample has about 22,000 distinct CDR3 sequences on record, around 45% of them singletons. 25% to 35% of the sample is taken by the ten largest.

Relative to germline, V is 4 bases shorter and J is 1 base shorter, with 14 bases between their ends. Taken from the germline V gene, the CDR1 and CDR2 loops are SQVTM and ANQGSEA. The CDR3 has 14 amino acids, counting the end cysteine and phenylalanine. Just the 42-base CDR3 DNA is kept, in frame starting at base 1. No patient had a history of other malignancies or prior chemotherapy or radiotherapy, and all had node-negative disease on CT and PET/CT. Roughly 6 milliliters of peripheral venous blood were drawn into EDTA tubes at each of two time points. Ficoll-Paque Plus density-gradient centrifugation was used to isolate PBMCs. Immediately after collection, samples were stored at -80 degrees C until analysis. This clonotype was recorded many times. It has no known antigen specificity. No quality values exist for individual bases; no much larger clone is one base distant.

The V and J genes are TRBV29-1 and TRBJ2-7; a tentative D call is TRBD2 (6 bases match). The origin of this receptor is a donor over 45 with non-small cell lung cancer. The sequenced sample was PBMCs, obtained before or after stereotactic body radiation therapy (not recorded which). The CDR3 sequence is CSVAGLSRSYEQYF. The DNA is TGCAGCGTTGCGGGACTTAGCAGATCCTACGAGCAGTACTTC.